This passage covers 19 T cell receptor beta chains from one sample sequenced in a study of T-cell reconstitution after alpha-beta-depleted transplantation in children. This sample's TCRbeta library carried unique molecular identifier barcodes. TCRdb analysed the PCR reads with MiXCR anew, one entry per CDR3 protein. The sample yields over 120,000 distinct CDR3 sequences, roughly 9% seen once. Sample: PBMCs, mostly from graft donor cells, taken 180 days after TCRalphabeta/CD19-depleted stem cell transplant. The origin of the receptors is a female patient aged 2 to 10 who had a stem cell transplant for congenital amegakaryocytic thrombocytopenia, so the T cells may come from the graft donor.

The DNA for the CDR3 is TGTGCCAGCAGCCAACGACAGGGCATGAACACTGAAGCTTTCTTT. Residues: CASSQRQGMNTEAFF. The chain has TRBV14 and TRBJ1-1; 7 nucleotides line up with TRBD1. The CDR3 covers 15 residues. From germline, CDR1 is SGHDN and CDR2 FVKESK. Trimming at V came to 2 bases and at J to 0 bases, leaving 3 bases not matched to a gene. Full variable domain (missing parts from reference TRBV14 and TRBJ1-1): EAGVTQFPSHSVIEKGQTVTLRCDPISGHDNLYWYRRVMGKEIKFLLHFVKESKQDESGMPNNRFLAERTGGTYSTLKVQPAELEDSGVYFCASSQRQGMNTEAFFGQGTRLTVV.

This clonotype was picked up a small number of times. Here the CDR3 reads CASSREGGSSPLHF. The DNA of the CDR3 is TGTGCCAGCAGTCGGGAAGGGGGCTCCTCACCCCTCCACTTT. The rearrangement links TRBV7-2 to TRBJ1-6; 7 positions agree with TRBD1. CDR1 is SGHTA, CDR2 FQGNSA, per germline. The CDR3 has 14 residues. Trimming removed 6 bases from V and 10 bases from J; junction bases left unmatched: 9.

This clonotype was detected ten times or more. The rearrangement joins TRBV12-3 or TRBV12-4 to TRBJ2-3; no firm D call. V lost 3 bases and J 4 bases, leaving 11 bases between the germline ends. This CDR3 comprises 14 residues. As DNA, the CDR3 is TGTGCCAGCAGTTTTAACCCCCGCCCAGATACGCAGTATTTT. Its translation: CASSFNPRPDTQYF.

This clonotype was detected many times. The V gene is TRBV29-1, the J gene TRBJ1-1; D gene ambiguous. Per the germline V gene, CDR1 is SQVTM and CDR2 is ANQGSEA. Trimming shortened V by 3 bases and J by 1 base, and 3 bases separated the two germline ends. CDR3 length: 11 residues. CDR3 in DNA: TGCAGCGTTGACCGGAACACTGAAGCTTTCTTT. This encodes CSVDRNTEAFF.

The chain couples TRBV18 to TRBJ1-5; D is uncertain. Germline V lookup: CDR1 KGHSH, CDR2 LQKENI. Deletions cut 4 bases from V and 3 bases from J, with 4 bases between. The CDR3 consists of 12 residues. The CDR3 coding sequence is TGTGCCAGCTCACGCTTCAATCAGCCCCAGCATTTT. Residues: CASSRFNQPQHF.

This clonotype was detected many times. This chain links TRBV29-1 with TRBJ2-5; D perhaps matches TRBD1 (6 bases). Trimming stripped 2 bases from V and 4 bases from J, with 11 bases between. CDR3 length: 13 residues. Germline V lookup: CDR1 SQVTM, CDR2 ANQGSEA. The CDR3 nucleotides are TGCAGCGTTGAATGGGGACAAGGAGAGACCCAGTACTTC. This codes for CSVEWGQGETQYF.

This CDR3 reads CSADNGSGNTEAFF. CDR3 DNA sequence: TGCAGTGCTGATAACGGCTCAGGGAACACTGAAGCTTTCTTT. J is TRBJ1-1 and V is TRBV20-1; D is undetermined. Germline V gives CDR1 DFQATT, CDR2 SNEGSKA (reference sequence). The CDR3 covers 14 residues. V lost 5 bases to trimming and J lost 1 base, with 14 bases between them.

The chain has TRBV7-6 and TRBJ2-5; D is perhaps TRBD1 (5 bases). Germline CDR1 reads SGHVS; CDR2 reads FNYEAQ. Trimming left V 2 bases short and J 4 bases short, with 11 bases between. The CDR3 covers 14 residues. The CDR3 DNA sequence: TGTGCCAGCAGCTTAACCTTAGGGGTAGAGACCCAGTACTTC. Its protein is CASSLTLGVETQYF.

The rearrangement uses TRBV29-1 and TRBJ2-1; TRBD2 matches 8 bases. V was clipped by 7 bases and J by 7 bases; unmatched bases: 12. Germline-derived CDR1 and CDR2 are SQVTM and ANQGSEA. The CDR3 is 14 residues long. CDR3 in amino acids: CSAGGREALNEQFF. CDR3 in DNA: TGCAGCGCTGGGGGGCGGGAGGCCCTAAATGAGCAGTTCTTC.

This clonotype was seen many times. The chain combines TRBV20-1 with TRBJ2-1, with D tentatively TRBD1 or TRBD2 (5 bases each). Per germline, CDR1 DFQATT and CDR2 SNEGSKA (reference sequence). Between the trimmed V and J ends, which lost 7 bases and 2 bases, there was a span of 18 bases. The CDR3 runs to 15 residues. CDR3 loop: CSVNNPGRAYNEQFF. As DNA, the CDR3 is TGCAGTGTCAATAACCCGGGACGGGCCTACAATGAGCAGTTCTTC.

Many counts were recorded for this clonotype. The rearrangement joins TRBV28 to TRBJ1-5; 10 bases fit TRBD1. CDR1 and CDR2 from the germline V gene are MDHEN and SYDVKM. J lost 2 bases, V lost 7 bases, and 5 bases had no gene match. This CDR3 is built from 15 residues. DNA of the CDR3: TGTGCCAGCAACCGACAGGGGGCTCGCAATCAGCCCCAGCATTTT. Its translation is CASNRQGARNQPQHF. Variable domain in full (rest from reference TRBV28 and TRBJ1-5): DVKVTQSSRYLVKRTGEKVFLECVQDMDHENMFWYRQDPGLGLRLIYFSYDVKMKEKGDIPEGYSVSREKKERFSLILESASTNQTSMYLCASNRQGARNQPQHFGDGTRLSIL.

This clonotype was found many times. The chain couples TRBV6-2 or TRBV6-3 to TRBJ2-4, with D possibly TRBD1 on 6 matching bases. This CDR3 comprises 16 residues. The V gene lost 0 bases and the J gene lost 1 base, with 10 bases spanning the gap. Looked up from germline, CDR1 is MNHEY and CDR2 is SVGEGT. The CDR3 protein is CASSYSDQGAKNIQYF. CDR3 DNA sequence: TGTGCCAGCAGTTACTCGGACCAGGGGGCCAAAAACATTCAGTACTTC.

This chain links TRBV4-1 with TRBJ2-3; D perhaps matches TRBD2 (6 bases). Trimming removed 3 bases at V and 2 bases at J, with 18 bases between. This CDR3 contains 17 residues. Germline loops: CDR1 MGHRA, CDR2 YSYEKL. The CDR3 region has the DNA TGCGCCAGCAGCCAGATCGGCGGGACGGATGACACAGATACGCAGTATTTT. It translates to CASSQIGGTDDTDTQYF.

This clonotype was seen a few times. This chain joins TRBV5-1 and TRBJ2-5, with D unclear. V dropped 4 bases and J dropped 7 bases, with 14 bases sitting between them. This CDR3 spans 13 amino acids. Germline CDR1 is SGHRS and CDR2 is YFSETQ. CDR3 in DNA: TGCGCCAGCAGCCCCCTTATGGACGCGACCCAGTACTTC. The encoded protein is CASSPLMDATQYF.

Many counts were recorded for this clonotype. The rearrangement uses TRBV7-8 and TRBJ1-6; D is unclear. Trimming left V 1 base short and J 7 bases short, with 2 bases between. Germline CDR1 SGHVS, CDR2 FQNEAQ. This CDR3 has 12 amino acids. CDR3: CASSLGNSPLHF. CDR3 in DNA: TGTGCCAGCAGCTTAGGGAATTCACCCCTCCACTTT. The entire variable domain, with the rest obtained from reference TRBV7-8 and TRBJ1-6, is as follows: GAGVSQSPRYKVAKRGQDVALRCDPISGHVSLFWYQQALGQGPEFLTYFQNEAQLDKSGLPSDRFFAERPEGSVSTLKIQRTQQEDSAVYLCASSLGNSPLHFGNGTRLTVT.

This chain connects TRBV9 to TRBJ2-5; 7 nucleotides line up with TRBD2. The CDR3 spans 16 residues. J lost 1 base, V lost 4 bases, and 10 bases had no gene match. The germline V gene has CDR1 SGDLS and CDR2 YYNGEE. Here the CDR3 reads CASSLGPRGGQETQYF. The CDR3 DNA reads as TGTGCCAGCAGCCTGGGGCCCCGCGGGGGCCAAGAGACCCAGTACTTC.

The gene calls are TRBV5-1 and TRBJ1-1; no clear D. Germline values: CDR1 SGHRS, CDR2 YFSETQ. Trimming took off 2 bases at V and 4 bases at J, with 9 bases between the two ends. This CDR3 comprises 13 residues. CDR3 amino acids: CASSFFLSTEAFF. The CDR3 coding sequence is TGCGCCAGCAGCTTTTTTCTGAGCACTGAAGCTTTCTTT.

The V call is TRBV30, the J call TRBJ2-5; possibly TRBD1 or TRBD2 for D (5 bases each). V gave up 5 bases and J gave up 2 bases, with 9 bases separating them. Germline CDR1 is GTSNPN and CDR2 is SVGIG (reference sequence). This CDR3 has 12 residues. CDR3 protein: CAWAWGQETQYF. The CDR3 DNA follows: TGTGCCTGGGCGTGGGGGCAAGAGACCCAGTACTTC.

This clonotype has at least ten counts. The chain has TRBV10-3 and TRBJ1-1, with D possibly matching TRBD1 (5 bases). V lost 6 bases and J lost 1, with 9 bases in between. Looked up from germline, CDR1 is ENHRY and CDR2 is SYGVKD. The CDR3 contains 13 residues. The CDR3 bases are TGTGCCATCAGCCTCACAGGGAACACTGAAGCTTTCTTT. It codes for CAISLTGNTEAFF.